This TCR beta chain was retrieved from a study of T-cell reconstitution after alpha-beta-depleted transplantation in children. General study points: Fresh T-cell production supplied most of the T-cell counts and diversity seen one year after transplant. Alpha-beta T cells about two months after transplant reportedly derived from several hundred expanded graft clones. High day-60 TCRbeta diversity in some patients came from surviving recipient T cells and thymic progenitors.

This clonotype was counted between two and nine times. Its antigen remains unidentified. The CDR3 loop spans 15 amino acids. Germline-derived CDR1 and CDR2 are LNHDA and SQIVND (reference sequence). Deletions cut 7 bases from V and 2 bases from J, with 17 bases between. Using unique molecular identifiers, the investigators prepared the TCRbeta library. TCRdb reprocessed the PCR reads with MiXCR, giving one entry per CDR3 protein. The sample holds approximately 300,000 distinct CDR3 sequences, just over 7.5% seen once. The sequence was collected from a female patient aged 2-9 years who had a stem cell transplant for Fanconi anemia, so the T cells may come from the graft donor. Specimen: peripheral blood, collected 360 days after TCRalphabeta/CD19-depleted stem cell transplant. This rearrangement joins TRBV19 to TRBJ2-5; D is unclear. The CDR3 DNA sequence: TGTGCCAGTACTTCCCGGCCGGAGAGACAAGAGACCCAGTACTTC. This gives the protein CASTSRPERQETQYF.